The entry below describes one T cell receptor (beta chain). This specimen belongs to a study of vaccination and CD4 T cells after COVID-19. About the study: SARS-CoV-2 positivity in convalescent patients was established by nasal swab PCR; some 10 had mild and one severe disease.

The CDR3 sequence is 16 residues long. Germline values: CDR1 MNHEY, CDR2 SMNVEV (reference sequence). V gave up 4 bases and J gave up 0 bases, with 10 bases separating them. One entry per CDR3 protein, called by TCRdb with MiXCR from the PCR reads. The sample holds about 20,000 distinct CDR3 sequences, 60% seen once. The sequence came from a human donor who had recovered from COVID-19. Sequenced material: CD4+ T cells from blood, taken after SARS-CoV-2 vaccination. The chain couples TRBV27 to TRBJ2-6; D gene uncertain. Here the CDR3 DNA reads TGTGCCAGCAGTTCCTCCGGCTACTCTGGGGCCAACGTCCTGACTTTC. It translates to CASSSSGYSGANVLTF.